This T cell receptor (beta chain) was found in a study of T cell responses to AZD1222 COVID-19 vaccine. Findings and limits, study-wide: Unmutated regions of variants are reportedly targeted by nearly half of spike-specific TCRs. It was only a handful of AZD1222 recipients who were seropositive at baseline. Distributed over spike, vaccine-associated CD4 TCRs predominated at 160-218 and 743-854.

Worth noting for this clone: The antigen is undetermined.

The data were produced by immunoSEQ multiplex PCR, yet TCRdb's version contains in-frame clones alone and is incomplete. This sample yields some 120,000 clones, of which 80% to 90% are seen a single time; about 1.6% belongs to the top ten. Germline V gene data show CDR1 as SGHVS and CDR2 as FNYEAQ. This CDR3 has 16 amino acids. V was trimmed by 4 bases and J by 0 bases, leaving 12 bases between them. This sequence was found in an adult in good health. The sequencing used peripheral blood, collected on day 0 of AZD1222 vaccination. The chain uses TRBV7-6 and TRBJ2-2; no definite D call. The CDR3 region is CASSSRPNPNTGELFF. CDR3 sequence (DNA): TGTGCCAGCAGCTCAAGACCAAACCCGAACACCGGGGAGCTGTTTTTT.